A selection of T cell receptor beta chains follows, all from one sample in a study of regulatory T cells in long-lasting Graves disease. Using its own MiXCR run on the multiplex PCR reads, TCRdb lists one record per CDR3 protein. The table shows roughly 420,000 distinct CDR3 sequences, with approximately 15% occurring only once. This sample also belongs to another study, concerning T cells in Graves' hyperthyroidism and ophthalmopathy.

Source: peripheral blood mononuclear cells (PBMCs), taken at new diagnosis, from a patient treated with antithyroid drugs. These receptors originate from a woman aged 50 to 65 with Graves disease. The CDR3 runs from the conserved cysteine through the conserved F or W. A D gene is named only where the DNA matches it firmly. Where a row states a size, it is once, few, many or the class of an expanded clone; other rows omit it.

>TRBJ1-4|-|many|TRBV25-1
TGTGCCAGCAGTGAACCGTTGGGGGCCGGAGCAACTAATGAAAAACTGTTTTTT
CASSEPLGAGATNEKLFF
>TRBJ2-2|-|many|TRBV28
TGTGCCAGCAGCCCGGGGGGAGACAGGGTGCGTTTGGTCACCGGGGAGCTGTTTTTT
CASSPGGDRVRLVTGELFF
>TRBJ2-6|-|-|TRBV19
TGTGCCAGTAGCCCCGTGGCATCTGGGGCCAACGTCCTGACTTTC
CASSPVASGANVLTF
>TRBJ2-7|TRBD2|many|TRBV7-9
TGTGCCAGCAGCTCAGCCGAGGGGAAGCGGGAGGTCTACGAGCAGTACTTC
CASSSAEGKREVYEQYF
>TRBJ2-1|TRBD2|many|TRBV29-1
TGCAGCGTTGACCGTCTAGCGGGAGGGCCCGGCAATGAGCAGTTCTTC
CSVDRLAGGPGNEQFF
>TRBJ2-1|TRBD2|many|TRBV10-1
TGCGCCAGCAGCTCCGGGACTAGCGGGAGTGGGCATGAGCAGTTCTTC
CASSSGTSGSGHEQFF
>TRBJ2-6|-|many|TRBV28
TGTGCCACCTCGGACAGCTCTGGGGCCAACGTCCTGACTTTC
CATSDSSGANVLTF
>TRBJ2-1|TRBD1|many|TRBV7-3
TGTGCCAGCAGGATAGCGGTACAGGGGGCGGATGAGCAGTTCTTC
CASRIAVQGADEQFF
>TRBJ2-7|TRBD2|many|TRBV28
TGTGCCAGCAGCTCCGACGGGGGGAAACCCGACGAGCAGTACTTC
CASSSDGGKPDEQYF
>TRBJ2-2|-|many|TRBV28
TGTGCCAGCAGCCTAGCTGCGGCGAACACCGGGGAGCTGTTTTTT
CASSLAAANTGELFF
>TRBJ1-2|-|-|TRBV5-1
TGCGCCAGCAGCTGGGACAAGAATAACTATGGCTACACCTTC
CASSWDKNNYGYTF
>TRBJ1-2|-|-|TRBV29-1
TGCAGCGTTGAAAACCACTATGGCTATACCTTC
CSVENHYGYTF
>TRBJ2-5|TRBD1|many|TRBV28
TGTGCCAGCAGGGGGACAGGGGTGGAGACCCAGTACTTC
CASRGTGVETQYF
>TRBJ2-3|TRBD2|-|TRBV9
TGTGCCAGCAGCGTAGGAGCGGGAGAGCTTTCTACGTCGCAGTATTTT
CASSVGAGELSTSQYF
>TRBJ2-7|-|many|TRBV7-2
TGTGCCAGCAGCTTAGCGGGAGCTGATATGTACGAGCAGTACTTC
CASSLAGADMYEQYF
>TRBJ1-5|TRBD1|-|TRBV4-1
TGCGCCAGCAGACAATGGGACAGGGCCCAAGGACAGCCCCAGCATTTT
CASRQWDRAQGQPQHF
>TRBJ1-5|TRBD1|many|TRBV6-5
TGTGCCAGCAGTTCGGCCACGGACAGGGTTTACCAGCCCCAGCATTTT
CASSSATDRVYQPQHF
>TRBJ2-6|-|many|TRBV11-2
TGTGCCAGCAGCACCCTTAGCTCTGGGGCCAACGTCCTGACTTTC
CASSTLSSGANVLTF
>TRBJ2-1|-|many|TRBV12-5
TGTGCTAGTATGGGGGGGCTCTCCTACAATGAGCAGTTCTTC
CASMGGLSYNEQFF
>TRBJ2-1|-|-|TRBV5-1
TGCACCAGCAGCTTGATTACGGGAAGCTCCTACAATGAGCAGTTCTTC
CTSSLITGSSYNEQFF
>TRBJ2-1|-|many|TRBV11-2
TGTGCCAGCAGCTTAGCGGGAGTATACAATGAGCAGTTCTTC
CASSLAGVYNEQFF
>TRBJ2-6|-|few|TRBV3-1
TGTGCCAGCAGCCAAGATCACTCTGGGGCCAACGTCCTGACTTTC
CASSQDHSGANVLTF
>TRBJ2-2|-|many|TRBV27
TGTGCCAGCAGGCCTTACCCGCGGGACGGAAGGGTCGGGGAGCTGTTTTTT
CASRPYPRDGRVGELFF
>TRBJ1-2|TRBD1|many|TRBV20-1
TGCAGTGCTAGAGCCCACGGGACAGGGGGATATGGCTACACCTTC
CSARAHGTGGYGYTF
>TRBJ1-5|TRBD1|many|TRBV3-1
TGTGCCAGCAGCCGACAGGGGAGCAATCAGCCCCAGCATTTT
CASSRQGSNQPQHF